This note documents a single TCR beta chain sequence. What this receptor recognizes is not known. One base away there is no much larger clone; base qualities are not given. The method was 5' RACE. For sequencing, an Illumina HiSeq 2000 was employed. A universal primer binding site was added through template switching, and the final cDNA carried a unique molecular identifier so that TCR cDNA molecules could be counted accurately. Specific primers in the conserved constant-segment region were used to synthesize first-strand cDNA for the TCR alpha and beta chains. To control for contamination, every cDNA library was double barcoded, receiving both a SMART-Mk sample barcode and Illumina barcodes. TruSeq adapter sequences, together with Illumina sample barcodes, were added in two successive PCR steps. TCR alpha and beta cDNA libraries were sequenced on the Illumina HiSeq platform with custom primers. The study's own analysis went as follows. Raw reads were processed with MiGEC to extract unique molecular identifiers, and MiXCR was used to determine CDR3 positions. For each individual, recombination models were inferred using an EM algorithm with the repgenHMM and IGoR tools. Shared clonotype analysis was performed with the tcR package in R, normalizing sharing by the product of cloneset sizes. To study raw recombination free of thymic and clonal selection effects, out-of-frame nonproductive sequences were analyzed. The public reads were quality trimmed at Q25 with fastp and then assembled into clones with MiXCR by TCRdb, keeping productive beta chains. Entries that share a CDR3 protein sequence are merged under the most common genes and DNA. These V and J calls originate from TCRdb's pipeline instead of the authors' own analysis. Present in this sample are more than 250,000 distinct CDR3 sequences, roughly 8.6% of which were seen just once. Jointly, the top ten make up roughly 2.1% of the sample.

This sample was taken from a study of identical twins (dated by TCRdb to 2016 to 2017). Background on the whole study: To test whether fetal clonotypes persist, this study deep-sequenced TCR alpha and beta repertoires from monozygotic twins, from unrelated adults of various ages, and from cord blood. To rule out contamination, replicate twin experiments were performed at different times with different library preparation protocols. Results and caveats for the whole study, not just this receptor: In monozygotic twins, recombination models systematically underestimated out-of-frame TCR alpha sharing, but the models matched the sharing seen between unrelated individuals. Because the same donors could not be followed over many years, the conclusions depended on cross-sectional statistical analysis. Invariant T cells such as MAIT and iNKT could partly confound zero-insertion analyses, although diverse VJ usage argued against such confounding for most clonotypes. Abundant cord blood beta clonotypes had fewer insertions, young adult naive repertoires showed a similar but weaker trend, and memory repertoires showed no such trend. Compared with coincidental sharing between unrelated individuals, out-of-frame TCR alpha sequences shared between twins had an excess of sequences with low generation probability. A weaker excess of twin sharing was found in beta out-of-frame sequences because the signal-to-noise ratio was lowered by fewer shared sequences.

Counted from cysteine to valine, this CDR3 has 13 amino acids. The entry retains the CDR3 DNA only, 39 bases that are in frame from base 1. Relative to germline, V is 2 bases shorter and J is 9 bases shorter, with 14 bases between their ends. In the germline V gene, CDR1 corresponds to SNHLY and CDR2 to FYNNEI. Every donor in the study was a healthy Caucasian. Three pairs of female monozygotic twins, all aged 18 to 29 years, made up the twin cohort. Using Miltenyi CD45RO+ enrichment and human naive T-cell isolation kits, memory (CD45RO+) and naive T cells were isolated from PBMC. These data were likewise used in another study, on yellow fever vaccine responses in identical twins. As the second paper documents: The authors reported that the T cell response to vaccination in identical twins appeared partly convergent and partly personalized. Focusing on identical twins, the study followed the T cell clones that responded to the vaccine, and did so with precision.

The sequenced material came from memory (CD45RO+) T cells sorted from blood. Sample cell subset or site, as interpreted from the label and publication: CD45RO+ enriched T cells. The chain couples TRBV2 to TRBJ2-7; the D gene is possibly TRBD1, with 6 bases matching. The TCR comes from a woman aged 18-30 years in good health. In nucleotides, the sequence is TGTGCCAGCAGTGAACAGGCAGGGGATGTGCAGTACGTC. It translates as CASSEQAGDVQYV.